The clone carrying this TCR beta chain was detected once. In the source study's methods: Cell counts per sample came from amplifying reference gene primers. The repertoire was sequenced with immunoSEQ multiplex PCR; TCRdb's copy has only in-frame clones and lacks some. The V and J calls and clone size are taken from that table; D and trimming were inferred from the DNA. The sample holds over 75,000 clones, about 83% seen once. The data originate from a study of blood T cell repertoires in COVID-19. About the study: The United States, Italy and Spain supplied acute and convalescent COVID-19 samples. PBMCs, B-cell-depleted T cells, or T cells were the source of the cDNA or gDNA that made up the material.

The CDR3 runs to 13 residues. CDR1 SNHLY and CDR2 FYNNEI come from the germline V gene. The V gene lost 7 bases and the J gene lost 6 bases, with 16 bases spanning the gap. The receptor was isolated from a human donor in a cohort sampled during active COVID-19. Sequencing was carried out using peripheral blood. The rearrangement uses TRBV2 and TRBJ2-7; maybe TRBD2 (6 bases). DNA of the CDR3: TGTGCCAGCAACCCCACCCGGGGGTCCGAGCAGTACTTC. Its protein product is CASNPTRGSEQYF.